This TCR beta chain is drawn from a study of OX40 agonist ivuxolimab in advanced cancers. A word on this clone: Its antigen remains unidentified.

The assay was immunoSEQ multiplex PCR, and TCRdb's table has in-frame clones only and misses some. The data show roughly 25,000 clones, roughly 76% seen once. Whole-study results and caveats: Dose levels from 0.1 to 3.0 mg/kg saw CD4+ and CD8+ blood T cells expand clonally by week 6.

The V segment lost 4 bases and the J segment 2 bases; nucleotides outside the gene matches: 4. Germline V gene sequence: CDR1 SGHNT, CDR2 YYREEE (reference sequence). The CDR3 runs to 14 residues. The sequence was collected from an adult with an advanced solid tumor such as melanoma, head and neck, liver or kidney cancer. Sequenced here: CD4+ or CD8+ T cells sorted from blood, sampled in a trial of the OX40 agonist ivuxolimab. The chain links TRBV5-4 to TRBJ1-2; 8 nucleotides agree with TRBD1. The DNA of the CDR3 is TGTGCCAGCAGCCCCAGACAGGGGAACTATGGCTACACCTTC. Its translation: CASSPRQGNYGYTF.